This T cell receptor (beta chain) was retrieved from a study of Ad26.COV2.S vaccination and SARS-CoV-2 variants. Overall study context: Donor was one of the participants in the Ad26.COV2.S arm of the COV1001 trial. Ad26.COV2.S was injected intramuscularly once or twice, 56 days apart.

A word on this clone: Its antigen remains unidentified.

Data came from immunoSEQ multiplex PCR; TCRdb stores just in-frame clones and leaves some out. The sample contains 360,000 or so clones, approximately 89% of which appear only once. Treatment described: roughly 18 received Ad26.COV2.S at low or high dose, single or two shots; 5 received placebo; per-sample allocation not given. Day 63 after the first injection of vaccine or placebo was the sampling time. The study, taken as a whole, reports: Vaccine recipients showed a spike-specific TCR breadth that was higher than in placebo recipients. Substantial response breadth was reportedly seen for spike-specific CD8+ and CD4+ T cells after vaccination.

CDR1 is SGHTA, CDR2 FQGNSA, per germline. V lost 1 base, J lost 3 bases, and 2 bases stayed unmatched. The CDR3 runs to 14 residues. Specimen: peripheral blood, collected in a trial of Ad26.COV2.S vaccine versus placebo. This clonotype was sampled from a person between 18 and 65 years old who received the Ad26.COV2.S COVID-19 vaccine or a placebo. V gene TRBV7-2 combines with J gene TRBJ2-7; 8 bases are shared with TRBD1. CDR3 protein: CASSLGGTGYEQYF. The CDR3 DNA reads TGTGCCAGCAGCTTAGGTGGGACAGGCTACGAGCAGTACTTC.